Each of the 30 T cell receptor beta chains below was sequenced from the same sample in a study of shared T cell receptors in the human thymus. Sequenced by immunoSEQ multiplex PCR; TCRdb stores in-frame clones only, minus some. Here the sample spans approximately 490,000 clones, 78% being singletons. The same data also contributed to another study, on human thymus T cells.

Sequences were obtained from thymocytes. All receptors come from a boy under two years old with a congenital heart defect.

V and J are TRBV4-2 and TRBJ2-1; TRBD2 matches at 7 bases. The germline gives CDR1 LGHNA, CDR2 YNFKEQ. With V trimmed by 0 bases and J by 13 bases, 3 bases remained unmatched. The CDR3 has 12 amino acids. The CDR3 loop reads CASSQDTGGQFF. CDR3 bases: TGTGCCAGCAGCCAAGATACGGGAGGCCAGTTCTTC.

The gene calls are TRBV27 and TRBJ1-1, with 10 bases fitting TRBD1. Looked up from germline, CDR1 is MNHEY and CDR2 is SMNVEV (reference sequence). J was trimmed by 1 base and V by 5 bases; bases with no gene match: 7. The CDR3 has 16 residues. CDR3 DNA: TGTGCCAGCAGTCCCGGACAGGGGGAGAGGAACACTGAAGCTTTCTTT. Translated, it gives CASSPGQGERNTEAFF.

CDR3 bases: TGTGCCAGCACCCCCCTCAGGGGCCGGGAGGACGAGCAGTACTTC. Translated: CASTPLRGREDEQYF. The V gene is TRBV25-1, the J gene TRBJ2-7, with D possibly being TRBD2 (7 bases). The CDR3 length is 15 residues. CDR1 MGHDK and CDR2 SYGVNS come from the germline V gene. V lost 7 bases and J 5 bases, leaving 21 bases between the germline ends.

The V and J genes are TRBV4-2 and TRBJ2-7; D possibly corresponds to TRBD2 (5 bases). CDR1 and CDR2 (germline): LGHNA, YNFKEQ. The CDR3 has 13 residues. V lost 3 bases, J lost 2 bases, and 8 bases lay in between. Here the CDR3 reads CASSQRAPYEQYF. CDR3 nucleotides: TGTGCCAGCAGCCAGCGGGCACCCTACGAGCAGTACTTC.

The chain uses TRBV5-4 and TRBJ1-3; maybe TRBD1 (5 bases). Germline V gene lookup returns CDR1 SGHNT and CDR2 YYREEE (reference sequence). The CDR3 is made up of 18 amino acids. Trimming shortened V by 4 bases and J by 3 bases, and 23 bases separated the two germline ends. DNA for the CDR3: TGTGCCAGCAGCCCCCGAACGGCAGGGAACTTAAATGGAAACACCATATATTTT. Encoded protein: CASSPRTAGNLNGNTIYF.

This sequence joins TRBV19 and TRBJ2-7, with 9 bases that match TRBD2. This CDR3 is built from 14 residues. V was clipped by 6 bases and J by 2 bases; unmatched bases: 5. Germline V gene lookup returns CDR1 LNHDA and CDR2 SQIVND (reference sequence). The CDR3 region is CASSPQRGAYEQYF. The CDR3 nucleotides read TGTGCCAGTAGCCCACAGCGGGGGGCCTACGAGCAGTACTTC.

This clone appeared once. The V call is TRBV7-2, the J call TRBJ2-7, with TRBD2 matching over 9 bases. The CDR3 is 15 residues long. V was clipped by 2 bases and J by 12 bases; unmatched bases: 14. Germline V gene data show CDR1 as SGHTA and CDR2 as FQGNSA. The CDR3 here is CASSLTPGLASIRYF. The CDR3 DNA is TGTGCCAGCAGCTTAACCCCAGGACTAGCGTCGATCCGGTACTTC.

This clone was observed once. The chain links TRBV11-2 to TRBJ2-1; 9 bases map to TRBD2. Germline V gene data show CDR1 as SGHAT and CDR2 as FQNNGV. V was pared by 5 bases and J by 0 bases, with 11 bases of the junction left unmatched. This CDR3 contains 18 residues. The CDR3 DNA is TGTGCCAGCAGCCCCCCCTTCGCGGGAGGGCCCTCCTACAATGAGCAGTTCTTC. This sequence encodes CASSPPFAGGPSYNEQFF.

This clone was counted once. The rearrangement uses TRBV4-3 and TRBJ2-7, with TRBD2 matching over 10 bases. From germline, CDR1 is LGHNA and CDR2 YSLEER. The junction had 8 bases not matched to a gene; V was cut back by 0 bases and J by 3 bases. This CDR3 has 17 residues. Here the CDR3 reads CASSQESRLAGVYEQYF. The CDR3 DNA reads TGCGCCAGCAGCCAAGAAAGTCGCCTAGCGGGAGTCTACGAGCAGTACTTC.

V and J are TRBV27 and TRBJ2-5; 8 bases match TRBD2. CDR1 and CDR2 (germline): MNHEY, SMNVEV (reference sequence). Trimming removed 6 bases from V and 3 bases from J; junction bases left unmatched: 18. CDR3 length: 18 amino acids. The CDR3 here is CASSPRYSSRGGKETQYF. The CDR3 DNA reads TGTGCCAGCAGCCCAAGATACTCTTCACGGGGGGGTAAAGAGACCCAGTACTTC.

The rearrangement links TRBV19 to TRBJ2-5; 12 nucleotides align to TRBD2. The germline V gene has CDR1 LNHDA and CDR2 SQIVND (reference sequence). The CDR3 covers 19 residues. The V gene end was trimmed by 3 bases and the J gene end by 3 bases; junction bases not matched to a gene: 14. CDR3 in DNA: TGTGCCAGTAGTATCCGCGGGACTAGCGGGCCCTTATGGGAAGAGACCCAGTACTTC. It is translated as CASSIRGTSGPLWEETQYF.

As for this clone: The junction does not match germline at one end; this may be a read error. The rearrangement uses TRBV4-1 and TRBJ2-1, with TRBD1 identical over 7 bases. The CDR3 is 17 residues long. Germline V lookup: CDR1 MGHRA, CDR2 YSYEKL. The CDR3 spells CASSPKRRGGSYNERFF. CDR3 bases: TGCGCCAGCAGCCCCAAGAGAAGAGGGGGCTCCTACAATGAGCGGTTCTTC.

V is TRBV2 and J is TRBJ1-5, with 9 bases lining up with TRBD1. Looked up from germline, CDR1 is SNHLY and CDR2 is FYNNEI. The CDR3 is 21 amino acids. The J segment lost 6 bases and the V segment lost 6 bases, leaving 27 bases of the junction unmatched. The CDR3: CASRNSHQGQGVWPGGQPQHF. The DNA for the CDR3 is TGTGCCAGCAGGAACTCCCACCAGGGACAGGGTGTGTGGCCGGGGGGTCAGCCCCAGCATTTT.

The chain is built from TRBV5-6 and TRBJ2-1, with D tentatively TRBD2 (5 bases). The V end lost 3 bases, the J end lost 6 bases, and 7 bases lay between the germline ends. The CDR3 loop spans 12 amino acids. Germline assignment: CDR1 SGHDT and CDR2 YYEEEE. The CDR3 sequence is CASSSGGNEQFF. CDR3 nucleotide sequence: TGTGCCAGCAGCTCCGGAGGCAATGAGCAGTTCTTC. The variable domain in full, with the rest retrieved from reference TRBV5-6 and TRBJ2-1, is DAGVTQSPTHLIKTRGQQVTLRCSPKSGHDTVSWYQQALGQGPQFIFQYYEEEERQRGNFPDRFSGHQFPNYSSELNVNALLLGDSALYLCASSSGGNEQFFGPGTRLTVL.

This chain uses TRBV28 with TRBJ1-5, with D possibly TRBD1 on 6 matching bases. Trimming removed 3 bases at V and 9 bases at J, with 18 bases between. The CDR3 has 15 residues. Per germline, CDR1 MDHEN and CDR2 SYDVKM. The CDR3 nucleotides are TGTGCCAGCAGTTTCCGTTACAGGGTCATTCGGCCCCAGCATTTT. It codes for CASSFRYRVIRPQHF.

In this sample, this clone turned up a few times. The chain joins TRBV5-4 to TRBJ2-4; 7 nucleotides agree with TRBD2. The CDR3 is 12 amino acids. Unmatched junction bases numbered 5, after V lost 7 bases and J lost 7 bases. Germline assignment: CDR1 SGHNT and CDR2 YYREEE (reference sequence). The CDR3 bases are TGTGCCAGCGGGGGGGGAGGGAACATTCAGTACTTC. This sequence encodes CASGGGGNIQYF.

The chain uses TRBV2 and TRBJ2-5, with D hard to call. The germline CDR1 and CDR2 sequences are SNHLY and FYNNEI. The length of the CDR3 is 11 residues. Trimming shortened V by 4 bases and J by 4 bases, and 4 bases separated the two germline ends. In nucleotides, the CDR3 is TGTGCCAGCAGTGGGGCAGAGACCCAGTACTTC. It yields the protein CASSGAETQYF. The full variable domain, rest sourced from reference TRBV2 and TRBJ2-5, is EPEVTQTPSHQVTQMGQEVILRCVPISNHLYFYWYRQILGQKVEFLVSFYNNEISEKSEIFDDQFSVERPDGSNFTLKIRSTKLEDSAMYFCASSGAETQYFGPGTRLLVL.

The V gene is TRBV19, the J gene TRBJ2-7, with no clear D. The germline V gene encodes CDR1 LNHDA and CDR2 SQIVND (reference sequence). The CDR3 extends over 13 amino acids. V lost 3 bases and J lost 3, with 9 bases in between. Here the CDR3 reads CASSMSKVYEQYF. The CDR3 coding sequence is TGTGCCAGTAGTATGAGTAAAGTCTACGAGCAGTACTTC.

The chain couples TRBV7-6 to TRBJ2-2; D perhaps matches TRBD2 (7 bases). Germline CDR1 SGHVS, CDR2 FNYEAQ. Trimming took off 6 bases at V and 7 bases at J, with 15 bases between the two ends. CDR3 length: 14 amino acids. This chain's CDR3 is CASSSYREGGELFF. The CDR3 DNA sequence: TGTGCCAGCAGTTCTTACAGGGAGGGCGGGGAGCTGTTTTTT.

The chain combines TRBV15 with TRBJ2-1, with 10 bases aligning to TRBD2. V lost 4 bases and J lost 1; bases outside the gene matches: 10. The CDR3 totals 18 residues. CDR1 LNHNV and CDR2 YYDKDF come from the germline V gene (reference sequence). DNA of the CDR3: TGTGCCACCAGCACAGTCAGGCCGGGACTAGCGTCCTACAATGAGCAGTTCTTC. Translating it yields CATSTVRPGLASYNEQFF.

The V and J genes are TRBV28 and TRBJ2-7; maybe TRBD1 (8 bases). V was pared by 3 bases and J by 4 bases, with 16 bases between. The CDR3 is 15 residues long. CDR1 and CDR2 (germline): MDHEN, SYDVKM. CDR3 coding DNA: TGTGCCAGCAGTTTTCTAACAGGGGGAGGGTACGAGCAGTACTTC. Protein: CASSFLTGGGYEQYF.

The CDR3 is CASKPGQGWYEQYF. DNA of the CDR3: TGTGCCAGCAAACCGGGACAGGGGTGGTACGAGCAGTACTTC. This chain joins TRBV16 and TRBJ2-7; TRBD1 matches at 10 bases. Germline V gene data show CDR1 as KGHSY and CDR2 as FQNENV. This CDR3 has 14 amino acids. The junction had 7 bases not matched to a gene; V was cut back by 7 bases and J by 4 bases.

This chain links TRBV14 with TRBJ1-1; the D is unclear. CDR1 is SGHDN and CDR2 is FVKESK in the germline V gene. V was cut by 5 bases and J by 5 bases, with 12 bases left in between. The CDR3 consists of 13 residues. The CDR3 spells CASSDTPGTEAFF. DNA of the CDR3: TGTGCCAGCAGCGATACGCCGGGGACTGAAGCTTTCTTT.

This chain connects TRBV23-1 to TRBJ1-1; D possibly corresponds to TRBD1 (6 bases). TRBV23-1 falls under the ORF class, with uncertain function. The CDR3 is 16 residues long. V was cut by 1 base and J by 1 base, with 13 bases left in between. Written as DNA, the CDR3 is TGCGCCAGCAGTCAATTACGGGGGGCCCAGAACACTGAAGCTTTCTTT. As protein: CASSQLRGAQNTEAFF.

The DNA of the CDR3 is TGTGCCTGGAGTGTAAGGTCGACTAACAAAGAGACCCAGTACTTC. This sequence encodes CAWSVRSTNKETQYF. J is TRBJ2-5 and V is TRBV30, with a possible D match to TRBD2 (5 bases). Trimming cost V 0 bases and J 3 bases, with 14 bases left between them. CDR1 and CDR2 (germline): GTSNPN, SVGIG (reference sequence). CDR3 length: 15 residues.

The CDR3 DNA reads TGTGCCAGCAGTTCCGCCGGAGCAAGCTATGGCTACACCTTC. Its translation is CASSSAGASYGYTF. The chain joins TRBV6-5 to TRBJ1-2; unclear D gene. The length of the CDR3 is 14 residues. Germline assignment: CDR1 MNHEY and CDR2 SVGAGI. V was pared by 4 bases and J by 4 bases, with 13 bases between.

J is TRBJ2-1 and V is TRBV18; 7 bases line up with TRBD2. CDR3 size: 18 residues. Trimming cost V 1 base and J 7 bases; bases outside gene matches: 16. The V gene's germline CDR1 is KGHSH and CDR2 LQKENI. CDR3 coding DNA: TGTGCCAGCTCACCACGGGGGGGAGGGGCGAGACCTTCGAATGAGCAGTTCTTC. Amino acid sequence: CASSPRGGGARPSNEQFF. The whole variable domain, remainder taken from reference TRBV18 and TRBJ2-1, is NAGVMQNPRHLVRRRGQEARLRCSPMKGHSHVYWYRQLPEEGLKFMVYLQKENIIDESGMPKERFSAEFPKEGPSILRIQQVVRGDSAAYFCASSPRGGGARPSNEQFFGPGTRLTVL.

This chain uses TRBV20-1 with TRBJ2-7; D perhaps matches TRBD1 (6 bases). The CDR3 is made up of 11 amino acids. Trimming removed 4 bases from V and 6 bases from J, with 10 bases in between. Per the germline V gene, CDR1 is DFQATT and CDR2 is SNEGSKA (reference sequence). The CDR3 region is CSATGAGEQYF. The DNA for the CDR3 is TGCAGTGCTACAGGGGCGGGCGAGCAGTACTTC.

The chain is built from TRBV2 and TRBJ2-7; no clear D gene. Germline V gene lookup returns CDR1 SNHLY and CDR2 FYNNEI. Trimming stripped 3 bases from V and 0 bases from J, with 9 bases between. This CDR3 has 14 residues. CDR3 amino acids: CASSDKHHSYEQYF. CDR3 DNA sequence: TGTGCCAGCAGTGATAAGCACCACTCCTACGAGCAGTACTTC.

This clone occurred a few times. DNA of the CDR3: TGCGCCAGCCTCCTATCGGGGAGGACTAGCACAGATACGCAGTATTTT. Protein product: CASLLSGRTSTDTQYF. This rearrangement joins TRBV4-3 to TRBJ2-3; tentative D call: TRBD2 (6 bases). The CDR3 is 16 residues long. V lost 8 bases to trimming and J lost 0 bases, with 18 bases between them. CDR1 and CDR2 (germline): LGHNA, YSLEER.